This T cell receptor beta chain was recovered during a study of shared clonotypes between healthy human individuals. On this clone itself: What it recognizes is unknown.

The assay was carried out at the deep level. Using ten immunoSEQ deep assay plates, investigators sequenced unsorted PBMC DNA. Data came from immunoSEQ multiplex PCR; TCRdb stores just in-frame clones and leaves some out. The sample has a few hundred thousand clones, 65% to 80% seen once. V gave up 2 bases and J gave up 3 bases, with 18 bases separating them. CDR3 length equals 16 residues. Looked up from germline, CDR1 is SGHNT and CDR2 is YYREEE (reference sequence). Whole-study findings and limits: Sampling involved blood alone; tissue repertoires likely differ.

This rearrangement joins TRBV5-4 to TRBJ2-7; either TRBD1 or TRBD2 may fit D (6 bases each). This receptor was taken from a woman in her thirties or forties in good health. Some clones in this sample may be carry-over from other donors' samples. The sample consisted of PBMCs. CDR3 sequence (DNA): TGTGCCAGCAGCTTATCCCAGGGGACTCCCTACTACGAGCAGTACTTC. Translation: CASSLSQGTPYYEQYF.